This TCR beta chain came from a study of response to subunit inactivated influenza vaccine. The CDR3 is 13 residues long. In germline, CDR1 is GTSNPN, CDR2 SVGIG (reference sequence). V lost 0 bases and J lost 4, with 9 bases in between. Study-level points and caveats: Authors suggested few new T cells are recruited by each seasonal influenza vaccination.

In this sample, this clonotype turned up a few times. Its antigen is still unknown. TCRdb used MiXCR to reprocess the RT-PCR reads, holding one entry per CDR3 protein. Here the sample spans 400,000 to 650,000 distinct CDR3 sequences, 6% to 9% being singletons. This receptor was identified in a man in his fifties or sixties who received an inactivated influenza vaccine. V is TRBV30 and J is TRBJ2-5; D uncertain. The sequenced sample was PBMCs from blood, obtained about 23 months after vaccination. CDR3 amino acids: CAWSVLNLETQYF. In DNA form, the CDR3 reads TGTGCCTGGAGTGTCTTAAACTTAGAGACCCAGTACTTC.